The clone carrying this T cell receptor (beta chain) has only a few counts. Its antigen is not known. A J-beta primer mix and a sample-barcoded 5' primer were used in a second PCR of about 6 to 12 cycles. A single record per CDR3 protein comes from TCRdb applying MiXCR to the 5' RACE reads. The sample records about 1.5 million distinct CDR3 sequences, 42% being singletons. CDR3 length: 15 amino acids. Germline CDR1 is ENHRY and CDR2 is SYGVKD. Trimming removed 3 bases from V and 5 bases from J, with 14 bases in between. The data were taken from a study of blood T cells in healthy people across ages. Study-level points and caveats: It was not known whether donors were CMV positive (a possible confounder of expanded clonotype changes). Estimated diversity across one million T cells was deemed an underestimate. While age rose, TCR beta diversity per million T cells dropped in a roughly linear way.

The material sequenced was blood. This clonotype originated in a woman between 18 and 29 years old in good health. The genes are TRBV10-3 and TRBJ1-5; tentatively, D is TRBD1 (6 bases). The CDR3 sequence: CAISEVWGAYQPQHF. The DNA for the CDR3 is TGTGCCATCAGTGAAGTTTGGGGGGCCTATCAGCCCCAGCATTTT.